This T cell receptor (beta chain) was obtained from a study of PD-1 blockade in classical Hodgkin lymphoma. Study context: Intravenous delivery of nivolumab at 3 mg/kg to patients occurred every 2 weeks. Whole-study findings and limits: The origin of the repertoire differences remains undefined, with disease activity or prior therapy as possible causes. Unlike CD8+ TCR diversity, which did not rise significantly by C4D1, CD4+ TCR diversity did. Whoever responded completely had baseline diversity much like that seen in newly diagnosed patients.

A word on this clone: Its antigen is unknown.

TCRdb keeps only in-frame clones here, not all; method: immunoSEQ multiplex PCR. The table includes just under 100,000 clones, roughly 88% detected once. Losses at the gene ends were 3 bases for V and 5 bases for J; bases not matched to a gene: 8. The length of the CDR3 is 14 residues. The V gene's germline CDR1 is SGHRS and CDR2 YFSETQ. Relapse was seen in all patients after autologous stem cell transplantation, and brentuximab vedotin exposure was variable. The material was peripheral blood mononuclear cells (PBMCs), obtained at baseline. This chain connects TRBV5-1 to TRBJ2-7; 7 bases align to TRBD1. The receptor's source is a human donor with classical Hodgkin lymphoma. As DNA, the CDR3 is TGCGCCAGCAGCTCGGGACAGCCTACCCACGAGCAGTACTTC. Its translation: CASSSGQPTHEQYF.